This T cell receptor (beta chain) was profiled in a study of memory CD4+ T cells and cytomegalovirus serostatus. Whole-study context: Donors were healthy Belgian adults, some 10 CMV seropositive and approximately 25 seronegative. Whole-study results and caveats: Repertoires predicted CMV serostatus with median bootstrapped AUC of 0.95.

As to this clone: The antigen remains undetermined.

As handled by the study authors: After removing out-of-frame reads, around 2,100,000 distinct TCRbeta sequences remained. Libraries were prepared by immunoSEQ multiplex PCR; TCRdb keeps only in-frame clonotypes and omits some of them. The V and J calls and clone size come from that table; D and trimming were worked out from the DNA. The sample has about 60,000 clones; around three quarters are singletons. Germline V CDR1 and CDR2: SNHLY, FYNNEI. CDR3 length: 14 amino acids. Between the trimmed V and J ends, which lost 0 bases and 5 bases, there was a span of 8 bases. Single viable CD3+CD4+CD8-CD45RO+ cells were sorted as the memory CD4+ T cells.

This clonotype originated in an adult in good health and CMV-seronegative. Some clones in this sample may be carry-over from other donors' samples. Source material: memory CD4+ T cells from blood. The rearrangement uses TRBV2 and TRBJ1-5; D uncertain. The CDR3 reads CASSEAMGYQPQHF. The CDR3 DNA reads TGTGCCAGCAGTGAAGCGATGGGGTATCAGCCCCAGCATTTT.